This T cell receptor (beta chain) was obtained from a study of blood T cell repertoires in COVID-19. Some clones are missing from TCRdb's copy, which holds only in-frame ones; the method was immunoSEQ multiplex PCR. The top ten clones hold roughly 1.9% of a sample with roughly 520,000 clones, approximately 90% of them seen once. Participants were aged about 18 to 90 years, lived in over 20 US areas, and enrolled virtually. Categorization into cohorts depended on clinical history that participants reported. V lost 0 bases and J lost 6; bases outside the gene matches: 1. Germline loops: CDR1 SGHNT, CDR2 YYREEE (reference sequence). The CDR3 loop spans 14 amino acids.

The chain uses TRBV5-4 and TRBJ2-2; 8 nucleotides match TRBD2. Material: PBMCs or T cells enriched from blood (not recorded which). The sequence was obtained from a woman in her thirties or forties who had recovered from COVID-19. The CDR3 loop is CASSLAGGAGELFF. The DNA for the CDR3 is TGTGCCAGCAGCTTGGCGGGAGGGGCCGGGGAGCTGTTTTTT.